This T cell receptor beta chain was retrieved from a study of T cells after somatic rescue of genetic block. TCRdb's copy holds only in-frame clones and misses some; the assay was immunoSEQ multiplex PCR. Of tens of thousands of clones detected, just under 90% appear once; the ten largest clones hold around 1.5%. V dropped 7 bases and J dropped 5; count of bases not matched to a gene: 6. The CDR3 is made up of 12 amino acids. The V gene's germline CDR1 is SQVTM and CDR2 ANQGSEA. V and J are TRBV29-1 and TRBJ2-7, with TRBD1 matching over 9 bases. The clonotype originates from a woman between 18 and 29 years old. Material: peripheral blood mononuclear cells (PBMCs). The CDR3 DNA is TGCAGCGCCAAGACAGGGGGAGACGAGCAGTACTTC. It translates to CSAKTGGDEQYF.